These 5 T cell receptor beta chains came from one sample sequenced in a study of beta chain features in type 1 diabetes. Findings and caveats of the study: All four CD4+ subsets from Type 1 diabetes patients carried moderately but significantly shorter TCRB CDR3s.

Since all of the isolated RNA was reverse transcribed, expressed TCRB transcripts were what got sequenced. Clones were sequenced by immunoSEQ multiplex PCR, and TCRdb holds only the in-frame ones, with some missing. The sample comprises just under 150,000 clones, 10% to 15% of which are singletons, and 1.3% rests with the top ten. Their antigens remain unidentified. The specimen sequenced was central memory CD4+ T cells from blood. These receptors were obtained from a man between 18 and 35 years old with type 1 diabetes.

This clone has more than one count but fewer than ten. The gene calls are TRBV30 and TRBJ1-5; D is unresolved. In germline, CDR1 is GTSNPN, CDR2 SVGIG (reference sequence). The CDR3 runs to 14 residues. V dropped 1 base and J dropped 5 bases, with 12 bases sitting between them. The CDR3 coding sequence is TGTGCCTGGAGTGGCGCAGGTCATGATCAGCCCCAGCATTTT. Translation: CAWSGAGHDQPQHF.

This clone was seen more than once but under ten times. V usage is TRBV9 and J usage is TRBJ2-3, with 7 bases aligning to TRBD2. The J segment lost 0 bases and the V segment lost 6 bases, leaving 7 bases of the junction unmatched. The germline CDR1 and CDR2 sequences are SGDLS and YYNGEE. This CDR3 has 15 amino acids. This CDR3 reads CASTGTTASTDTQYF. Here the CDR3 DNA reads TGTGCCAGCACCGGGACTACCGCTAGCACAGATACGCAGTATTTT.

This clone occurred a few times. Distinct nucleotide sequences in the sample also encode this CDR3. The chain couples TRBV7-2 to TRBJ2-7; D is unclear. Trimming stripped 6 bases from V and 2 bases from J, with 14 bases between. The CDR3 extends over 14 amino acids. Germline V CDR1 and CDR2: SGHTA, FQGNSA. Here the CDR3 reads CASSPGRFTYEQYF. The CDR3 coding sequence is TGTGCCAGCAGTCCAGGTCGGTTCACCTACGAGCAGTACTTC.

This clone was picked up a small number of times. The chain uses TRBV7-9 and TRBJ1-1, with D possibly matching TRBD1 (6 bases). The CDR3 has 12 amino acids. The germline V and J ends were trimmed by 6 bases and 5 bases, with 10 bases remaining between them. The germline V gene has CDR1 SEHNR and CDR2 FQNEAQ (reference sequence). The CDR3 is CASSYTGTEAFF. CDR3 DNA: TGTGCCAGCAGTTATACAGGGACTGAAGCTTTCTTT.

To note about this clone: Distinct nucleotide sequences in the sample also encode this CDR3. DNA of the CDR3: TGTGCCTGGAGTGTAGGGCTTGGGAACACTGAAGCTTTCTTT. Protein product: CAWSVGLGNTEAFF. This rearrangement joins TRBV30 to TRBJ1-1, with D uncertain. The germline gives CDR1 GTSNPN, CDR2 SVGIG (reference sequence). This CDR3 comprises 14 residues. V was trimmed by 0 bases and J by 1 base, leaving 9 bases between them.